These 13 T cell receptor beta chains were all obtained from the same sample, sequenced in a study of OX40 agonist ivuxolimab in advanced cancers. Libraries were prepared by immunoSEQ multiplex PCR; TCRdb keeps only in-frame clonotypes and omits some of them. This table has around 46,000 clones, approximately 84% appearing once. The sample here was CD4+ or CD8+ T cells sorted from blood, taken in a trial of the OX40 agonist ivuxolimab. All receptors derive from an adult with an advanced solid tumor such as melanoma, head and neck, liver or kidney cancer.

The rearrangement uses TRBV19 and TRBJ2-5; perhaps TRBD2 as D (7 bases). Looked up from germline, CDR1 is LNHDA and CDR2 is SQIVND (reference sequence). This CDR3 comprises 14 residues. Trimming took 5 bases from V and 4 from J, leaving 14 bases between them. CDR3 sequence (DNA): TGTGCCAGTAGTTTCGGGGGGCGCGGAGAGACCCAGTACTTC. Protein sequence: CASSFGGRGETQYF.

V usage is TRBV7-6 and J usage is TRBJ2-1; 7 bases are shared with TRBD1. The CDR3 loop spans 16 amino acids. V trimming: 0 bases; J trimming: 3 bases; junction bases outside the gene matches: 5. Germline V gene lookup returns CDR1 SGHVS and CDR2 FNYEAQ. The chain's CDR3 is CASSLALGDSYNEQFF. The CDR3 DNA reads as TGTGCCAGCAGCTTAGCGCTAGGGGACAGCTACAATGAGCAGTTCTTC.

The rearrangement uses TRBV5-4 and TRBJ2-2; D gene ambiguous. The CDR3 runs to 14 residues. V was clipped by 1 base and J by 6 bases, with 10 bases between them. Germline V gene sequence: CDR1 SGHNT, CDR2 YYREEE (reference sequence). The DNA for the CDR3 is TGTGCCAGCAGCTTGAGAGTCAACTCCGGGGAGCTGTTTTTT. Its protein product is CASSLRVNSGELFF.

The rearrangement links TRBV11-3 to TRBJ1-2; D not resolved. The V end was cut by 4 bases, the J end by 4 bases, with 10 bases between. Germline lookup yields CDR1 SGHNT and CDR2 YENEEA. The CDR3 is made up of 13 amino acids. The CDR3 DNA sequence: TGTGCCAGCAGCTCTTACAGCACCTATGGCTACACCTTC. It is translated as CASSSYSTYGYTF.

The V and J genes are TRBV11-3 and TRBJ2-7; D gene ambiguous. This CDR3 contains 12 residues. The V end lost 1 base, the J end lost 5 bases, and 6 bases lay between the germline ends. The germline gives CDR1 SGHNT, CDR2 YENEEA. CDR3 DNA: TGTGCCAGCAGCTTAGGGAGTGACGAGCAGTACTTC. This translates into CASSLGSDEQYF.

The chain recombines TRBV5-1 with TRBJ2-7, with no clear D. The CDR3 sequence is 15 residues long. V gave up 4 bases and J gave up 2 bases, with 16 bases separating them. CDR1 SGHRS and CDR2 YFSETQ come from the germline V gene. The chain's CDR3 is CASSHPSLGTYEQYF. CDR3 sequence (DNA): TGCGCCAGCAGCCACCCTAGTCTAGGGACCTACGAGCAGTACTTC.

The V and J genes are TRBV11-2 and TRBJ2-7, with 9 positions matching TRBD2. The CDR3 loop spans 16 amino acids. Germline V gene sequence: CDR1 SGHAT, CDR2 FQNNGV. V was pared by 5 bases and J by 3 bases, with 11 bases of the junction left unmatched. CDR3 bases: TGTGCCAGCAGCCCCCGGCTAGCGGGGCCCCTCTACGAGCAGTACTTC. Amino acids: CASSPRLAGPLYEQYF.

The chain links TRBV6-5 to TRBJ2-7; D possibly corresponds to TRBD2 (5 bases). CDR1 and CDR2 from the germline V gene are MNHEY and SVGAGI. V lost 6 bases and J 3 bases, leaving 12 bases between the germline ends. The CDR3 totals 13 residues. CDR3 residues: CASRSGSSYEQYF. The CDR3 coding sequence is TGTGCCAGCAGGAGCGGAAGCAGCTACGAGCAGTACTTC.

The V call is TRBV6-1, the J call TRBJ1-2, with TRBD1 identical over 10 bases. V was pared by 6 bases and J by 1 base, with 5 bases of the junction left unmatched. The CDR3 totals 15 residues. The V gene's germline CDR1 is MNHNS and CDR2 SASEGT. CDR3 sequence (DNA): TGTGCCAGCAGGGTTGGACAGGGGGTTAACTATGGCTACACCTTC. Residues: CASRVGQGVNYGYTF.

The CDR3 loop reads CASTHILGQPQHF. In DNA, the CDR3 is TGTGCCAGCACCCATATACTAGGTCAGCCCCAGCATTTT. The genes are TRBV27 and TRBJ1-5; D is unclear. V shed 7 bases and J shed 6 bases, with 13 bases lying between them. Germline CDR1 and CDR2: MNHEY and SMNVEV (reference sequence). The CDR3 extends over 13 amino acids.

This clone is termed medium-sized. The gene calls are TRBV4-3 and TRBJ2-7; D unclear. The CDR3 is 16 residues long. Germline V CDR1 and CDR2: LGHNA, YSLEER. Trimming took off 1 base at V and 0 bases at J, with 13 bases between the two ends. The CDR3 here is CASSQASGSRSYEQYF. The CDR3 coding sequence is TGCGCCAGCAGCCAAGCATCGGGCAGCCGCTCCTACGAGCAGTACTTC.

CDR3 sequence: CASSGGLAAYEQYF. The CDR3, as DNA: TGTGCCAGCAGCGGCGGACTAGCGGCCTACGAGCAGTACTTC. This chain links TRBV9 with TRBJ2-7; the match to TRBD2 covers 10 bases. The V and J ends lost 3 bases and 2 bases, in that order; junction bases with no gene match: 2. The CDR3 totals 14 residues. Germline CDR1 SGDLS, CDR2 YYNGEE.

V usage is TRBV2 and J usage is TRBJ2-7, with 8 bases lining up with TRBD1. Unmatched junction bases numbered 5, after V lost 2 bases and J lost 2 bases. Per the germline V gene, CDR1 is SNHLY and CDR2 is FYNNEI. This CDR3 contains 15 residues. The CDR3 spells CASSEMTGATYEQYF. The CDR3 DNA is TGTGCCAGCAGTGAAATGACAGGGGCCACCTACGAGCAGTACTTC.